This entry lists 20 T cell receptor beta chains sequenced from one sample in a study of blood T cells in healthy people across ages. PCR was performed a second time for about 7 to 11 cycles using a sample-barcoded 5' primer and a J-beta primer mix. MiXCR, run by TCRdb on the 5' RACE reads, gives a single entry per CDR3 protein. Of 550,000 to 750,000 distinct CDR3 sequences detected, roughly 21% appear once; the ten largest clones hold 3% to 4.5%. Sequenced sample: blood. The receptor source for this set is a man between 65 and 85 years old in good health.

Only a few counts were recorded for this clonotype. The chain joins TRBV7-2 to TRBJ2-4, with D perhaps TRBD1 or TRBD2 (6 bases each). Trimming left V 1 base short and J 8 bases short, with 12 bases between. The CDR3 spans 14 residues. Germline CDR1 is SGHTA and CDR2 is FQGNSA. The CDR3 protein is CASSLVQGGHIQYF. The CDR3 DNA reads TGTGCCAGCAGCTTAGTACAGGGAGGCCACATTCAGTACTTC.

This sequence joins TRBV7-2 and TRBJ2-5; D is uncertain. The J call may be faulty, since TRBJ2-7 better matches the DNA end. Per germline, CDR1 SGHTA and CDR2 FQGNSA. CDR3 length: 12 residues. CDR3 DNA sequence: TGTGCCAGCAGCGTACGCCGGTACGAGCAGTACTTC. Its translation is CASSVRRYEQYF.

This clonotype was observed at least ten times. Written as DNA, the CDR3 is TGTGCCAGCAGTTACGAGGGACTAGGGGGTAGCGATGAGCAGTTCTTC. Protein sequence: CASSYEGLGGSDEQFF. The genes are TRBV6-5 and TRBJ2-1; 8 positions agree with TRBD2. Looked up from germline, CDR1 is MNHEY and CDR2 is SVGAGI. Trimming cost V 2 bases and J 8 bases; bases outside gene matches: 11. This CDR3 is 16 amino acids long.

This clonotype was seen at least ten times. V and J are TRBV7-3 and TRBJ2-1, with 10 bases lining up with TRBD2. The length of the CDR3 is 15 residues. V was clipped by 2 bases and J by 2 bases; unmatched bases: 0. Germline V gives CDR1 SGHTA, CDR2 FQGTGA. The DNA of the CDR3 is TGTGCCAGCAGCTTACTAGCGGGAGCCTACAATGAGCAGTTCTTC. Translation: CASSLLAGAYNEQFF. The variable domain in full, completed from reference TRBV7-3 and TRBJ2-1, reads GAGVSQTPSNKVTEKGKYVELRCDPISGHTALYWYRQSLGQGPEFLIYFQGTGAADDSGLPNDRFFAVRPEGSVSTLKIQRTERGDSAVYLCASSLLAGAYNEQFFGPGTRLTVL.

CDR3 sequence reads: CSARGAGQLEGTQYF. In nucleotides, the CDR3 is TGCAGTGCTAGAGGAGCGGGACAGCTTGAAGGAACCCAGTACTTC. The chain combines TRBV20-1 with TRBJ2-5; D possibly matches TRBD1 or TRBD2 (7 bases each). The CDR3 runs to 15 residues. Germline V CDR1 and CDR2: DFQATT, SNEGSKA (reference sequence). V was shortened by 1 base and J by 8 bases, with 20 bases between the two germline ends.

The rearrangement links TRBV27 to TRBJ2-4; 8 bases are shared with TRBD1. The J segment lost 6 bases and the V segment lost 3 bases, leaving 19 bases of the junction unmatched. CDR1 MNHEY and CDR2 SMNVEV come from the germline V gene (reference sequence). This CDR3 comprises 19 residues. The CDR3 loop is CASSFGRGQREPSRNIQYF. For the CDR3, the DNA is TGTGCCAGCAGTTTCGGCAGGGGGCAAAGAGAGCCAAGCAGAAACATTCAGTACTTC.

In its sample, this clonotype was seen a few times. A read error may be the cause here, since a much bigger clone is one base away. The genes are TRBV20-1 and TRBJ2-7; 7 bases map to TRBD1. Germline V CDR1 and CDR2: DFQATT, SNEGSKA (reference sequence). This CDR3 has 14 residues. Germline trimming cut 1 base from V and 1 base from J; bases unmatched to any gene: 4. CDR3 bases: TGCAGTGCTAGAGCCGGGACAGTTTCCTACGAGCAGTACTTC. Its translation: CSARAGTVSYEQYF.

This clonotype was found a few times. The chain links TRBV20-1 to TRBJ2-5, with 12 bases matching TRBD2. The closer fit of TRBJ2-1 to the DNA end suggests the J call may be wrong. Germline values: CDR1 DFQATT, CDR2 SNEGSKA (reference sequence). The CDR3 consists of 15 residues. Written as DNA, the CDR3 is TGCAGTGCTCCCCCCTCTAGCGGGAGGGCCTTCGAGCAGTTCTTC. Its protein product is CSAPPSSGRAFEQFF.

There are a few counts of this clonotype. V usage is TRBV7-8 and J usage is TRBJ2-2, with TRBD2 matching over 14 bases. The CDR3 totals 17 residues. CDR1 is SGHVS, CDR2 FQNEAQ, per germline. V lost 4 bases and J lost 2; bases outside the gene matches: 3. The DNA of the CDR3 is TGTGCCAGCAGCTCGGGACTAGCGGGAGAAAACACCGGGGAGCTGTTTTTT. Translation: CASSSGLAGENTGELFF.

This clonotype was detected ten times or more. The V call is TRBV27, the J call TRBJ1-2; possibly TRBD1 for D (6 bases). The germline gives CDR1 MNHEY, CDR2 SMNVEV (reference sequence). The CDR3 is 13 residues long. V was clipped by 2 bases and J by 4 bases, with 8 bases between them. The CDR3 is CASSLQGSYGYTF. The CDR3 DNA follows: TGTGCCAGCAGTTTACAGGGGTCCTATGGCTACACCTTC.

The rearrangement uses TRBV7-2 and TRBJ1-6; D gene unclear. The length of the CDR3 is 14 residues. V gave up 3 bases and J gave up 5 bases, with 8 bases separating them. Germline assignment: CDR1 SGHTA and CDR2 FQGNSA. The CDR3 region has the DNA TGTGCCAGCAGCTTGAACAGCGATAATTCACCCCTCCACTTT. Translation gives CASSLNSDNSPLHF.

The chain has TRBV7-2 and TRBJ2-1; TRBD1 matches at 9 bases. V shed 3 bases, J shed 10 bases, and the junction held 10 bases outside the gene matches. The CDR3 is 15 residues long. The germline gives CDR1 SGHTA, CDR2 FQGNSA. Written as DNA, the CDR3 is TGTGCCAGCAGCTTGACCGGGACAGGGCTTCGCGAGCAGTTCTTC. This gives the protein CASSLTGTGLREQFF.

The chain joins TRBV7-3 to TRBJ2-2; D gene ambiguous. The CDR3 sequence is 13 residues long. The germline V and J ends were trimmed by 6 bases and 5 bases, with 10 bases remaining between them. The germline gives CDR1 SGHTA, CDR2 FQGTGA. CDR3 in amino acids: CASSLTKTGELFF. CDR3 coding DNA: TGTGCCAGCAGTCTAACCAAAACCGGGGAGCTGTTTTTT.

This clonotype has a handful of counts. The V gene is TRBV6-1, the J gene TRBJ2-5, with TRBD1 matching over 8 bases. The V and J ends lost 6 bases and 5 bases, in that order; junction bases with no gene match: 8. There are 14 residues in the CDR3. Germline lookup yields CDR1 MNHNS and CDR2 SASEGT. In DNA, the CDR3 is TGTGCCAGCAGAGGACAGGGAGGTGGGGAGACCCAGTACTTC. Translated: CASRGQGGGETQYF.

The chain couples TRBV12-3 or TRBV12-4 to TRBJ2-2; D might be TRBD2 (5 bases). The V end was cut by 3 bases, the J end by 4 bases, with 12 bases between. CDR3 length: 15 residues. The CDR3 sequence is CASSFSLRGTGELFF. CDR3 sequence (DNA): TGTGCCAGCAGTTTTAGTTTACGGGGCACCGGGGAGCTGTTTTTT.

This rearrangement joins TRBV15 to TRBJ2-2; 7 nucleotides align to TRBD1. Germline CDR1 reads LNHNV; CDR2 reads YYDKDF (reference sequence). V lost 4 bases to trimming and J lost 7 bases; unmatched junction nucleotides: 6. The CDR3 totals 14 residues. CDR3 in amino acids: CATSKQGSGGELFF. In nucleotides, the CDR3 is TGTGCCACCAGCAAACAGGGGTCTGGCGGGGAGCTGTTTTTT.

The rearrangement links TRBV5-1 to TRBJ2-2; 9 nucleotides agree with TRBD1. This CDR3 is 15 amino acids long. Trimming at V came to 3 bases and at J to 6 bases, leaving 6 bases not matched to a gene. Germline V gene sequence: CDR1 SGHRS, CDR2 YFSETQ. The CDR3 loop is CASSSTGTGSGELFF. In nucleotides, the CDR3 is TGCGCCAGCAGCTCGACCGGGACAGGGTCCGGGGAGCTGTTTTTT.

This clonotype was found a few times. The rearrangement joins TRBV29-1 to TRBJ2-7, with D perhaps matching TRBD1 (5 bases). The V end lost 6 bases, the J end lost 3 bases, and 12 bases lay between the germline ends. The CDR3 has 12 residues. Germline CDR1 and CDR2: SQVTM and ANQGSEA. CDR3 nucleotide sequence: TGCAGCGTGACCGACAGCCACTACGAGCAGTACTTC. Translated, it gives CSVTDSHYEQYF.

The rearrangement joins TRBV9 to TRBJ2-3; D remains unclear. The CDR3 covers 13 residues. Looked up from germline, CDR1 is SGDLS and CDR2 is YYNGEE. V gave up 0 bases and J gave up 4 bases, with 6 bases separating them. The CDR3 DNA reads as TGTGCCAGCAGCGTAGGAGAATCAGATACGCAGTATTTT. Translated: CASSVGESDTQYF.

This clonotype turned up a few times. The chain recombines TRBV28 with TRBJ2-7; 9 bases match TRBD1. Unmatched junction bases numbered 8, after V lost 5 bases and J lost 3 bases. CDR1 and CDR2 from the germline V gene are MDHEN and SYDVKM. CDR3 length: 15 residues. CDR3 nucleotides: TGTGCCAGCAGTCAACGGACAGGGGACATCTACGAGCAGTACTTC. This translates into CASSQRTGDIYEQYF.